A single sample is the source of the 28 T cell receptor beta chains below, sequenced in a study of blood T cell repertoires in COVID-19. Sequencing used immunoSEQ multiplex PCR; TCRdb keeps in-frame clones, though not all of them. Here the sample spans 130,000 or so clones, roughly 88% being singletons. Sample: peripheral blood. The receptors originated from a man aged 50 or older with acute or convalescent COVID-19.

This chain connects TRBV15 to TRBJ2-3; 7 positions match TRBD2. The germline V gene encodes CDR1 LNHNV and CDR2 YYDKDF (reference sequence). There are 16 residues in the CDR3. With V trimmed by 0 bases and J by 4 bases, 7 bases remained unmatched. The CDR3 spells CATSRDGGFMADTQYF. CDR3 DNA sequence: TGTGCCACCAGCAGAGACGGGGGGTTCATGGCAGATACGCAGTATTTT.

V and J are TRBV30 and TRBJ2-3; the match to TRBD1 covers 11 bases. The V gene's germline CDR1 is GTSNPN and CDR2 SVGIG (reference sequence). This CDR3 region has 15 residues. V shed 1 base and J 4 bases; nucleotides not matched to a gene: 4. The CDR3 region has the DNA TGTGCCTGGAGTGGGGGACAGGGGGTATCAGATACGCAGTATTTT. Translation: CAWSGGQGVSDTQYF.

V is TRBV5-5 and J is TRBJ1-2; 8 nucleotides align to TRBD1. The V segment lost 4 bases and the J segment 7 bases; nucleotides outside the gene matches: 6. The germline CDR1 and CDR2 sequences are SGHKS and YYEKEE (reference sequence). The CDR3 has 13 residues. The CDR3 protein is CASSPDRVFGYTF. The CDR3 DNA reads TGTGCCAGCAGCCCGGACAGGGTGTTTGGCTACACCTTC. Full variable domain (remainder filled in from reference TRBV5-5 and TRBJ1-2): DAGVTQSPTHLIKTRGQQVTLRCSPISGHKSVSWYQQVLGQGPQFIFQYYEKEERGRGNFPDRFSARQFPNYSSELNVNALLLGDSALYLCASSPDRVFGYTFGSGTRLTVV.

This rearrangement joins TRBV25-1 to TRBJ1-4; D remains ambiguous. The CDR3 totals 13 residues. From germline, CDR1 is MGHDK and CDR2 SYGVNS. Deletions cut 8 bases from V and 8 bases from J, with 15 bases between. The chain's CDR3 is CASQSERKEKLFF. For the CDR3, the DNA is TGTGCCAGCCAAAGCGAGAGGAAGGAAAAACTGTTTTTT.

The rearrangement links TRBV5-1 to TRBJ1-2; 7 bases align to TRBD1. The CDR3 runs to 15 residues. CDR1 is SGHRS and CDR2 is YFSETQ in the germline V gene. V dropped 4 bases and J dropped 4; count of bases not matched to a gene: 10. CDR3: CASSPRTGQTYGYTF. The CDR3 bases are TGCGCCAGCAGCCCACGGACAGGTCAGACCTATGGCTACACCTTC.

The V gene is TRBV15, the J gene TRBJ1-1, with 9 bases aligning to TRBD1. With 0 bases clipped from V and 0 bases from J, the junction kept 8 bases outside the gene matches. CDR3 length: 18 amino acids. Germline V gene lookup returns CDR1 LNHNV and CDR2 YYDKDF (reference sequence). CDR3 nucleotide sequence: TGTGCCACCAGCAGAGATTATGGGACAGGGCTAATGAACACTGAAGCTTTCTTT. It yields the protein CATSRDYGTGLMNTEAFF. Variable domain in full (rest from reference TRBV15 and TRBJ1-1): DAMVIQNPRYQVTQFGKPVTLSCSQTLNHNVMYWYQQKSSQAPKLLFHYYDKDFNNEADTPDNFQSRRPNTSFCFLDIRSPGLGDTAMYLCATSRDYGTGLMNTEAFFGQGTRLTVV.

This chain uses TRBV30 with TRBJ1-1, with D maybe TRBD1 (5 bases). The CDR3 sequence is 15 residues long. V was cut by 3 bases and J by 0 bases, with 14 bases left in between. Germline values: CDR1 GTSNPN, CDR2 SVGIG (reference sequence). The CDR3 is CAWSGFYRLNTEAFF. CDR3 nucleotide sequence: TGTGCCTGGAGCGGTTTCTACAGGCTGAACACTGAAGCTTTCTTT.

The chain joins TRBV2 to TRBJ2-2; a possible D gene is TRBD2 (6 bases). This CDR3 is built from 14 residues. V was shortened by 0 bases and J by 7 bases, with 9 bases between the two germline ends. The germline V gene encodes CDR1 SNHLY and CDR2 FYNNEI. The CDR3 protein is CASSEAVGGGELFF. The DNA of the CDR3 is TGTGCCAGCAGTGAAGCAGTGGGGGGCGGGGAGCTGTTTTTT.

The chain couples TRBV21-1 to TRBJ2-5; whether TRBD2, the table's D call, matches the DNA was not checked. TRBV21-1 is a known pseudogene. The CDR3 has 17 amino acids. The CDR3 region has the DNA TGTGCCAGTTCGGGGGAAGGACTAGCGGGAGAATCGGCGACCCAGTACTTC. This codes for CASSGEGLAGESATQYF.

The chain has TRBV25-1 and TRBJ2-1, with 10 bases identical to TRBD2. Germline assignment: CDR1 MGHDK and CDR2 SYGVNS. Losses at the gene ends were 4 bases for V and 1 base for J; bases not matched to a gene: 7. The CDR3 has 17 residues. The CDR3, as DNA: TGTGCCAGCAGTGGTTTTAGCGGGAGGAAGTCCTACAATGAGCAGTTCTTC. Translation: CASSGFSGRKSYNEQFF.

A few counts support this clone. This rearrangement joins TRBV23-1 to TRBJ2-6; D gene uncertain. TRBV23-1 is sorted into the ORF group, with uncertain function. V shed 6 bases and J shed 0 bases, with 9 bases lying between them. The CDR3 length is 15 residues. CDR3 loop: CASSRFFSGANVLTF. The DNA for the CDR3 is TGCGCCAGCAGCCGGTTCTTCTCTGGGGCCAACGTCCTGACTTTC.

This clone was detected only once. V is TRBV28 and J is TRBJ2-7; the D gene is possibly TRBD2 (5 bases). The CDR3 is 14 residues long. V was cut by 3 bases and J by 4 bases, with 13 bases left in between. CDR1 and CDR2 from the germline V gene are MDHEN and SYDVKM. The DNA for the CDR3 is TGTGCCAGCAGTTTTGCCCTAGAGGGATACGAGCAGTACTTC. Amino acid sequence: CASSFALEGYEQYF.

This rearrangement joins TRBV11-2 to TRBJ2-3; 13 bases line up with TRBD2. This CDR3 region has 16 residues. Germline loops: CDR1 SGHAT, CDR2 FQNNGV. V shed 5 bases and J 7 bases; nucleotides not matched to a gene: 9. The CDR3 DNA is TGTGCCAGCAGCCGCGGACTAGCGGGAGCGGAGAATACGCAGTATTTT. Translated, it gives CASSRGLAGAENTQYF.

The genes are TRBV5-1 and TRBJ2-2; TRBD2 aligns across 7 bases. Germline CDR1 SGHRS, CDR2 YFSETQ. The ends lost 4 bases at V and 8 bases at J; junction bases unmatched: 8. The CDR3 contains 14 residues. CDR3 nucleotides: TGCGCCAGCAGCGCCACCGGGACTACAGGGGAGCTGTTTTTT. This sequence encodes CASSATGTTGELFF.

The chain uses TRBV5-6 and TRBJ2-2, with TRBD2 identical over 9 bases. With V trimmed by 0 bases and J by 1 base, 7 bases remained unmatched. The germline V gene has CDR1 SGHDT and CDR2 YYEEEE. The CDR3 loop spans 18 amino acids. CDR3 amino acids: CASSLVGLAFGNTGELFF. CDR3 nucleotides: TGTGCCAGCAGCTTGGTGGGACTAGCTTTTGGGAACACCGGGGAGCTGTTTTTT.

The chain has TRBV2 and TRBJ2-7, with TRBD1 matching over 7 bases. CDR1 and CDR2 from the germline V gene are SNHLY and FYNNEI. The CDR3 covers 14 residues. The V gene end was trimmed by 10 bases and the J gene end by 4 bases; junction bases not matched to a gene: 13. This chain's CDR3 is CANLGGSLGYEQYF. The CDR3, as DNA: TGTGCCAACCTAGGGGGCTCACTTGGGTACGAGCAGTACTTC.

The V call is TRBV2, the J call TRBJ1-5; 7 nucleotides line up with TRBD1. The CDR3 spans 13 residues. V lost 5 bases and J lost 6; bases outside the gene matches: 4. Germline loops: CDR1 SNHLY, CDR2 FYNNEI. The CDR3 DNA is TGTGCCAGCAGTCGGGACAGTATTCAGCCCCAGCATTTT. Its translation: CASSRDSIQPQHF.

The rearrangement uses TRBV6-6 and TRBJ2-1; possibly TRBD2 for D (5 bases). This CDR3 has 16 amino acids. Per germline, CDR1 MNHNY and CDR2 SVGAGI (reference sequence). V lost 2 bases, J lost 8 bases, and 19 bases lay in between. The CDR3 DNA reads TGTGCCAGCAGTTACGCATCCGTGGCTAGCCGGGATGAGCAGTTCTTC. Translating gives CASSYASVASRDEQFF.

This rearrangement joins TRBV28 to TRBJ1-2; D might be TRBD1 (6 bases). The CDR3 spans 13 residues. Germline loops: CDR1 MDHEN, CDR2 SYDVKM. Trimming removed 9 bases from V and 3 bases from J, with 14 bases in between. CDR3 loop: CASRGAVYYGYTF. The CDR3 coding sequence is TGTGCCAGTCGGGGGGCGGTATACTATGGCTACACCTTC.

This rearrangement joins TRBV4-3 to TRBJ1-1; perhaps TRBD1 as D (5 bases). Germline values: CDR1 LGHNA, CDR2 YSLEER. The CDR3 contains 15 residues. Trimming removed 1 base at V and 3 bases at J, with 12 bases between. CDR3 in amino acids: CASSQVLRTYTEAFF. The CDR3 DNA is TGCGCCAGCAGCCAAGTTCTGAGGACATACACTGAAGCTTTCTTT.

The CDR3 here is CASSLATGSGYTF. As DNA, the CDR3 is TGCGCCAGCAGCTTGGCCACGGGATCTGGCTACACCTTC. The chain has TRBV5-1 and TRBJ1-2; D not resolved. Germline V gene data show CDR1 as SGHRS and CDR2 as YFSETQ. The ends were cut back, 0 bases at V and 7 bases at J, with 10 bases in the middle. The CDR3 spans 13 residues.

This clone appeared a few times. The rearrangement uses TRBV19 and TRBJ2-4; TRBD1 matches at 9 bases. The trim removed 0 bases at V and 6 bases at J, leaving 6 bases unmatched. Germline V gives CDR1 LNHDA, CDR2 SQIVND (reference sequence). The CDR3 has 16 residues. The CDR3, as DNA: TGTGCCAGTAGTATAGATAGGGACAGGGTGGTAAACATTCAGTACTTC. Its translation: CASSIDRDRVVNIQYF.

This clone has just one count. This chain links TRBV19 with TRBJ2-1, with 12 positions matching TRBD2. J lost 8 bases, V lost 3 bases, and 5 bases had no gene match. CDR1 LNHDA and CDR2 SQIVND come from the germline V gene (reference sequence). The CDR3 consists of 15 residues. The CDR3 here is CASSIVGTSGHEQFF. The CDR3 coding sequence is TGTGCCAGTAGTATTGTGGGGACTAGCGGGCATGAGCAGTTCTTC.

The rearrangement joins TRBV29-1 to TRBJ1-1, with TRBD1 identical over 10 bases. Germline CDR1 and CDR2: SQVTM and ANQGSEA. The CDR3 consists of 13 residues. The V segment lost 3 bases and the J segment 4 bases; nucleotides outside the gene matches: 2. CDR3 nucleotide sequence: TGCAGCGTTGAGGGGACAGGGGCCACTGAAGCTTTCTTT. Translated, it gives CSVEGTGATEAFF.

The gene calls are TRBV29-1 and TRBJ2-7, with 7 bases matching TRBD1. V lost 1 base and J lost 0; bases outside the gene matches: 3. Germline-derived CDR1 and CDR2 are SQVTM and ANQGSEA. CDR3 length: 14 residues. The CDR3 protein is CSVEGRDSSYEQYF. CDR3 nucleotide sequence: TGCAGCGTTGAAGGTCGGGACAGCTCCTACGAGCAGTACTTC.

The rearrangement joins TRBV19 to TRBJ2-5, with 7 nucleotides matching TRBD1. J was trimmed by 5 bases and V by 6 bases; bases with no gene match: 9. Germline V gene data show CDR1 as LNHDA and CDR2 as SQIVND (reference sequence). The CDR3 is 14 residues long. CDR3 DNA sequence: TGTGCCAGTAGCGTTGCAGGGGGTCGGGAGACCCAGTACTTC. This sequence encodes CASSVAGGRETQYF.

This clone occurred once. The V gene is TRBV18, the J gene TRBJ2-7, with a tentative D call TRBD1 (6 bases). CDR1 KGHSH and CDR2 LQKENI come from the germline V gene. This CDR3 is built from 14 residues. Trimming stripped 3 bases from V and 3 bases from J, with 12 bases between. CDR3 DNA: TGTGCCAGCTCACCCACAGACAGGAGCTACGAGCAGTACTTC. This gives the protein CASSPTDRSYEQYF.

The genes are TRBV18 and TRBJ2-3; TRBD2 matches 8 bases. In germline, CDR1 is KGHSH, CDR2 LQKENI. This CDR3 has 17 residues. The V gene end was trimmed by 4 bases and the J gene end by 5 bases; junction bases not matched to a gene: 14. The CDR3 loop is CASSLASGKRELDTQYF. The DNA for the CDR3 is TGTGCCAGCTCACTAGCCTCCGGGAAGCGGGAGTTAGATACGCAGTATTTT.